Listed below are T cell receptor beta chains from one sample, sequenced in a study of blood T cell repertoires in COVID-19. Produced via immunoSEQ multiplex PCR; TCRdb's table is partial and in-frame only. Here the sample spans more than 100,000 clones, 70% to 85% being singletons. Sample: peripheral blood. These receptors were collected from a woman in her 70s with acute or convalescent COVID-19. Each CDR3 is given with its conserved first and last residue. A D gene is named only where the DNA matches it firmly. Only some rows state a clone size, as once, few, many or a class for expanded clones.

v_gene	d_gene	abundance	j_gene	CDR3aa	CDR3nt
TRBV2	TRBD1	-	TRBJ2-1	CASRLSQGDNEQFF	TGTGCCAGCAGGCTATCACAGGGGGACAATGAGCAGTTCTTC
TRBV14	-	-	TRBJ1-1	CASSLAPNTEAFF	TGTGCCAGCAGCCTAGCCCCGAACACTGAAGCTTTCTTT
TRBV7-2	TRBD1	-	TRBJ1-2	CASSLVGQGAPGYTF	TGTGCCAGCAGCTTAGTGGGACAGGGGGCGCCTGGCTACACCTTC
TRBV29-1	-	-	TRBJ1-5	CSVEVNSNQPQHF	TGCAGCGTTGAAGTAAATAGCAATCAGCCCCAGCATTTT
TRBV4-1	-	-	TRBJ1-2	CASSHRVQGHYGYTF	TGCGCCAGCAGCCATCGGGTTCAAGGCCACTATGGCTACACCTTC
TRBV7-2	-	-	TRBJ1-3	CASSLQQISGNTIYF	TGTGCCAGCAGCTTACAACAGATCTCTGGAAACACCATATATTTT
TRBV11-3	TRBD1	-	TRBJ2-7	CASSERQGRSYEQYF	TGTGCCAGCAGCGAAAGACAGGGGCGTTCCTACGAGCAGTACTTC
TRBV13	TRBD2	-	TRBJ2-7	CASSIGTSGDYEQYF	TGTGCCAGCAGCATAGGGACTAGCGGGGACTACGAGCAGTACTTC
TRBV18	-	-	TRBJ2-1	CASSANNNEQFF	TGTGCCAGCTCGGCCAACAACAATGAGCAGTTCTTC
TRBV30	-	-	TRBJ1-1	CAWSGLTEAFF	TGTGCCTGGAGTGGGCTCACTGAAGCTTTCTTT
TRBV6-5	-	-	TRBJ2-1	CASSYSMVGGRHEQFF	TGTGCCAGCAGTTACTCGATGGTGGGGGGGCGGCATGAGCAGTTCTTC
TRBV11-3	-	-	TRBJ1-1	CASSLDDLGQANTEAFF	TGTGCCAGCAGCTTAGACGATTTGGGGCAGGCGAACACTGAAGCTTTCTTT
TRBV6-1	-	-	TRBJ1-1	CASSDPHGGLDTEAFF	TGTGCCAGCAGTGATCCGCACGGGGGGCTGGACACTGAAGCTTTCTTT
TRBV9	TRBD1	-	TRBJ1-6	CASSVEGQNSPLHF	TGTGCCAGCAGCGTAGAGGGACAGAATTCACCCCTCCACTTT
TRBV2	TRBD1	-	TRBJ2-5	CASSVDRAQETQYF	TGTGCCAGCAGCGTAGACAGGGCGCAAGAGACCCAGTACTTC
TRBV30	-	-	TRBJ1-4	CAWSVGGGDEKLFF	TGTGCCTGGAGTGTGGGAGGGGGGGATGAAAAACTGTTTTTT
TRBV5-6	-	few	TRBJ1-5	CASSLGASVHNQPQHF	TGTGCCAGCAGCTTGGGCGCGAGCGTACACAATCAGCCCCAGCATTTT
TRBV6-2/TRBV6-3	-	-	TRBJ2-1	CASSYVAGFNEQFF	TGTGCCAGCAGTTACGTCGCAGGGTTCAATGAGCAGTTCTTC
TRBV15	-	-	TRBJ1-5	CATSRDVQPQHF	TGTGCCACCAGCAGAGACGTCCAGCCCCAGCATTTT
TRBV7-9	-	-	TRBJ1-3	CASSHAGGGPAGNTIYF	TGTGCCAGCAGCCACGCTGGGGGGGGGCCTGCTGGAAACACCATATATTTT
TRBV10-3	-	-	TRBJ1-2	CAISADQPGAGGGYTF	TGTGCCATCAGTGCGGACCAACCAGGGGCCGGCGGCGGTTACACCTTC
TRBV2	-	-	TRBJ1-5	CASSGEGMGPQHF	TGTGCCAGCAGTGGGGAGGGTATGGGGCCCCAGCATTTT
TRBV5-1	-	-	TRBJ2-2	CASSLQFTGELFF	TGCGCCAGCAGCTTGCAGTTTACCGGGGAGCTGTTTTTT
TRBV7-2	-	-	TRBJ1-4	CASSPSGVEGNEKLFF	TGTGCCAGCAGCCCCTCGGGGGTTGAAGGAAATGAAAAACTGTTTTTT
TRBV6-5	-	-	TRBJ1-6	CASSYWAGFDNSPLHF	TGTGCCAGCAGTTACTGGGCAGGGTTCGATAATTCACCCCTCCACTTT
TRBV19	-	-	TRBJ1-1	CASSRQAANTEAFF	TGTGCCAGTAGCAGACAGGCGGCGAACACTGAAGCTTTCTTT
TRBV20-1	-	-	TRBJ2-1	CSASPGGNEQFF	TGCAGTGCTAGTCCAGGAGGGAATGAGCAGTTCTTC
TRBV6-2/TRBV6-3	TRBD1	once	TRBJ2-3	CASSPWDRGRADTQYF	TGTGCCAGCAGTCCCTGGGACAGGGGGCGCGCAGATACGCAGTATTTT
TRBV5-1	-	-	TRBJ2-6	CASSLEAGDHGANVLTF	TGCGCCAGCAGCTTGGAGGCAGGGGATCATGGGGCCAACGTCCTGACTTTC
TRBV5-1	TRBD1	-	TRBJ1-1	CASSFGQENTEAFF	TGCGCCAGCAGCTTCGGACAGGAGAACACTGAAGCTTTCTTT
TRBV11-2	TRBD1	-	TRBJ1-2	CASSLDWTGGSNYGYTF	TGTGCCAGCAGCTTAGATTGGACAGGGGGGTCTAACTATGGCTACACCTTC
TRBV19	-	few	TRBJ2-2	CASRTGLNTGELFF	TGTGCCAGTAGGACAGGTTTGAACACCGGGGAGCTGTTTTTT
TRBV27	TRBD1	-	TRBJ2-1	CASRRTGGYNEQFF	TGTGCCAGCCGCCGGACAGGGGGCTACAATGAGCAGTTCTTC
TRBV11-2	-	-	TRBJ1-6	CASSLNNSPLHF	TGTGCCAGCAGTCTAAATAATTCACCCCTCCACTTT
TRBV29-1	TRBD1	-	TRBJ2-5	CSVPLGQGQGETQYF	TGCAGCGTTCCCCTCGGACAGGGTCAAGGAGAGACCCAGTACTTC
TRBV7-8	TRBD1	-	TRBJ1-2	CASSLGRQGYGYTF	TGTGCCAGCAGCTTAGGTCGACAGGGCTATGGCTACACCTTC
TRBV18	-	-	TRBJ1-2	CASSLRSGGGSGYTF	TGTGCCAGCTCACTTCGGAGCGGGGGCGGTTCTGGCTACACCTTC
TRBV6-1	-	-	TRBJ1-4	CASSEVTVNEKLFF	TGTGCCAGCAGTGAAGTTACAGTTAATGAAAAACTGTTTTTT
TRBV5-8	-	-	TRBJ2-1	CASSPPPFDRSSYNEQFF	TGTGCCAGCAGCCCCCCACCCTTCGACAGAAGCTCCTACAATGAGCAGTTCTTC
TRBV18	TRBD1	-	TRBJ1-2	CASSGQGLDGYTF	TGTGCCAGCTCGGGACAGGGGCTCGATGGCTACACCTTC